Below are 13 T cell receptor beta chains sequenced from a single sample in a study of molecular identifiers for immune sequencing clone quantification. A single record per CDR3 protein comes from TCRdb applying MiXCR to the PCR reads. Here the sample spans 300,000 to 350,000 distinct CDR3 sequences, about 20% being singletons. What was sequenced was naive CD8+ T cells from blood, with Jurkat cell RNA spiked in. The subset here: FACS-sorted CD8+CD4-CCR7+CD45RA+ naive T cells. The source is a human donor in good health. Some libraries in this study had Jurkat cell RNA spiked in.

This clonotype has just one count. One end of the junction does not line up with germline, which may come from a read error. The chain employs TRBV12-3 or TRBV12-4 and TRBJ2-1, with 8 bases fitting TRBD2. The CDR3 contains 14 residues. The CDR3 DNA reads as TGTGCCGGCAGCTCCGGGACTAGTAACAATGAGCAGTTCTTC. Encoded protein: CAGSSGTSNNEQFF.

The chain couples TRBV30 to TRBJ2-5, with D possibly being TRBD2 (6 bases). CDR3 length: 17 amino acids. Trimming removed 3 bases at V and 1 base at J, with 21 bases between. The germline V gene encodes CDR1 GTSNPN and CDR2 SVGIG (reference sequence). The DNA for the CDR3 is TGTGCCTGGAGCCGAACGGGCCCCCTAGCGATCCAAGAGACCCAGTACTTC. Residues: CAWSRTGPLAIQETQYF.

This clonotype was detected many times. The CDR3 DNA follows: TGTGCCACCAGCAGATCCAATGCAGATACGCAGTATTTT. Residues: CATSRSNADTQYF. The V call is TRBV15, the J call TRBJ2-3, with D unclear. Germline CDR1 LNHNV, CDR2 YYDKDF (reference sequence). Trimming removed 2 bases at V and 4 bases at J, with 7 bases between. This CDR3 contains 13 residues.

Points on this clonotype: This sequence may be a read error, since a much larger clone differs from it by one base. The V call is TRBV6-6, the J call TRBJ1-5; D uncertain. This CDR3 spans 16 amino acids. The germline V gene encodes CDR1 MNHNY and CDR2 SVGAGI (reference sequence). V was clipped by 5 bases and J by 1 base, with 15 bases between them. CDR3 loop: CASSPPPLLSNQPQHF. The CDR3 bases are TGTGCCAGCAGTCCCCCCCCCCTTTTGAGCAATCAGCCCCAGCATTTT.

The sample holds many counts of this clonotype. The chain employs TRBV19 and TRBJ2-7; D might be TRBD1 (7 bases). CDR3 length: 15 residues. The V end was cut by 6 bases, the J end by 2 bases, with 17 bases between. Germline lookup yields CDR1 LNHDA and CDR2 SQIVND (reference sequence). Here the CDR3 DNA reads TGTGCCAGTAGCCCCGGGGGACAGCCGCCCTACGAGCAGTACTTC. It codes for CASSPGGQPPYEQYF.

This clonotype was seen many times. This sequence joins TRBV25-1 and TRBJ2-3; maybe TRBD2 (5 bases). Trimming shortened V by 2 bases and J by 0 bases, and 18 bases separated the two germline ends. The germline V gene encodes CDR1 MGHDK and CDR2 SYGVNS. This CDR3 comprises 18 residues. The CDR3 protein is CASSEKAGGRASTDTQYF. The CDR3 DNA sequence: TGTGCCAGCAGTGAAAAAGCCGGAGGCCGAGCTAGCACAGATACGCAGTATTTT. Looking up the rest from reference TRBV25-1 and TRBJ2-3 gives the full variable domain: EADIYQTPRYLVIGTGKKITLECSQTMGHDKMYWYQQDPGMELHLIHYSYGVNSTEKGDLSSESTVSRIRTEHFPLTLESARPSHTSQYLCASSEKAGGRASTDTQYFGPGTRLTVL.

As regards this clonotype: A much larger clonotype is one base distant, so this may be a read error. This chain joins TRBV30 and TRBJ1-2; D is ambiguous. V lost 2 bases and J 12 bases, leaving 22 bases between the germline ends. CDR3 size: 14 residues. Germline values: CDR1 GTSNPN, CDR2 SVGIG (reference sequence). The CDR3 reads CAWSTVGVTEGNTF. In DNA, the CDR3 is TGTGCCTGGAGTACCGTTGGGGTAACTGAAGGCAACACCTTC.

This clonotype has a count of ten or more. V usage is TRBV6-5 and J usage is TRBJ1-1; D call uncertain. This CDR3 is built from 13 residues. Germline V gene lookup returns CDR1 MNHEY and CDR2 SVGAGI. V was shortened by 2 bases and J by 1 base, with 5 bases between the two germline ends. CDR3 nucleotide sequence: TGTGCCAGCAGTTACGTTTGGAACACTGAAGCTTTCTTT. The encoded protein is CASSYVWNTEAFF.

This clonotype was detected ten times or more. J is TRBJ2-7 and V is TRBV9; D ambiguous. Trimming left V 2 bases short and J 0 bases short, with 9 bases between. Germline CDR1 reads SGDLS; CDR2 reads YYNGEE. The length of the CDR3 is 14 residues. The CDR3 sequence: CASSVEVGSYEQYF. Here the CDR3 DNA reads TGTGCCAGCAGCGTCGAGGTAGGCTCCTACGAGCAGTACTTC.

As regards this clonotype: One junction end disagrees with the germline gene, perhaps due to a read error. The V gene is TRBV9, the J gene TRBJ2-2; D may be TRBD1 (6 bases). From germline, CDR1 is SGDLS and CDR2 YYNGEE. This CDR3 spans 14 amino acids. The chain's CDR3 is CASSKGDGTGKLFF. Here the CDR3 DNA reads TGTGCCAGCAGCAAGGGGGACGGCACCGGGAAGCTGTTTTTT.

Concerning this clonotype itself: A read error is possible here, since a much larger clone lies one base away. V usage is TRBV12-3 or TRBV12-4 and J usage is TRBJ2-2; 7 bases agree with TRBD1. The CDR3 loop spans 15 amino acids. The CDR3 loop is CASTRLQGRFWELVF. The DNA for the CDR3 is TGTGCCAGCACCCGTTTACAGGGGAGATTCTGGGAGCTGGTTTTT.

For this clonotype: It may be a read error: a sequence one base away is much more abundant. V usage is TRBV7-9 and J usage is TRBJ2-7; D perhaps matches TRBD1 (5 bases). The CDR3 has 15 amino acids. Germline V gives CDR1 SEHNR, CDR2 FQNEAQ (reference sequence). The CDR3 DNA is TGTGCCAGCAGCTCACCGACAGTCCTGACCTACGAGCCGTACTTC. Protein product: CASSSPTVLTYEPYF.

This clonotype was counted many times. This sequence joins TRBV28 and TRBJ2-5, with TRBD1 matching 8 bases. The CDR3 length is 16 residues. Germline loops: CDR1 MDHEN, CDR2 SYDVKM. V shed 2 bases and J 2 bases; nucleotides not matched to a gene: 7. The CDR3 nucleotides read TGTGCCAGCAGTTTAATGGACAGGGCGTCGCAAGAGACCCAGTACTTC. It translates to CASSLMDRASQETQYF.